These 4 T cell receptor beta chains share one sample of origin, sequenced in a study of blood T cells in healthy people across ages. Through a sample-barcoded 5' primer and a J-beta primer mix, a second PCR was run for about 6 to 11 cycles. TCRdb processed the 5' RACE reads anew with MiXCR; each CDR3 protein has one entry. The table shows about 670,000 distinct CDR3 sequences, with around 50% occurring only once. Sequencing was performed on blood. These receptors came from a woman over 75 in good health.

This clonotype was recorded once. The chain is built from TRBV10-3 and TRBJ2-7, with 11 bases aligning to TRBD1. Germline CDR1 is ENHRY and CDR2 is SYGVKD. CDR3 length equals 14 residues. J lost 7 bases, V lost 6 bases, and 8 bases had no gene match. CDR3 in DNA: TGTGCCATCAGCCTAGGACAGGGGGCGGGGGAGCAGTACTTC. Residues: CAISLGQGAGEQYF.

V is TRBV29-1 and J is TRBJ2-5; D not resolved. In germline, CDR1 is SQVTM, CDR2 ANQGSEA. Trimming left V 1 base short and J 2 bases short, with 11 bases between. This CDR3 is 14 amino acids long. The CDR3 loop reads CSVEGFARQETQYF. The DNA for the CDR3 is TGCAGCGTTGAAGGGTTCGCCAGGCAAGAGACCCAGTACTTC.

This clonotype was observed at least ten times. This sequence joins TRBV29-1 and TRBJ2-5; 11 bases map to TRBD2. The germline gives CDR1 SQVTM, CDR2 ANQGSEA. The junction had 2 bases not matched to a gene; V was cut back by 7 bases and J by 7 bases. The CDR3 length is 11 residues. CDR3 amino acids: CSAGTSGTQYF. CDR3 bases: TGCAGCGCAGGGACTAGCGGGACCCAGTACTTC.

The chain links TRBV27 to TRBJ2-7; D ambiguous. CDR1 and CDR2 (germline): MNHEY, SMNVEV (reference sequence). Trimming stripped 4 bases from V and 3 bases from J, with 13 bases between. The CDR3 runs 14 residues. DNA of the CDR3: TGTGCCAGCAGTTCCCTCGGTGGGGTCTACGAGCAGTACTTC. Its translation: CASSSLGGVYEQYF.